This T cell receptor beta chain was captured in a study of CD8 T cells in Susac syndrome. The authors reverse transcribed roughly 0.5 to 1 ug RNA with random hexamers. Via MiXCR, TCRdb re-called the immunoSEQ multiplex PCR reads, giving one row per CDR3 protein. This table has roughly 200,000 distinct CDR3 sequences, roughly nine tenths appearing once. V lost 0 bases and J lost 2, with 11 bases in between. Germline V gene data show CDR1 as SGHTS and CDR2 as YDEGEE. CDR3 length: 15 residues. This clonotype was counted a few times. This clonotype originated in a human donor with Susac syndrome. The material sequenced was CD4+ T cells from PBMCs. The chain recombines TRBV5-8 with TRBJ2-5, with TRBD1 as a possible D gene (6 bases). The CDR3 loop is CASSLVQGGQETQYF. The CDR3 nucleotides read TGTGCCAGCAGCTTGGTACAGGGCGGTCAAGAGACCCAGTACTTC.